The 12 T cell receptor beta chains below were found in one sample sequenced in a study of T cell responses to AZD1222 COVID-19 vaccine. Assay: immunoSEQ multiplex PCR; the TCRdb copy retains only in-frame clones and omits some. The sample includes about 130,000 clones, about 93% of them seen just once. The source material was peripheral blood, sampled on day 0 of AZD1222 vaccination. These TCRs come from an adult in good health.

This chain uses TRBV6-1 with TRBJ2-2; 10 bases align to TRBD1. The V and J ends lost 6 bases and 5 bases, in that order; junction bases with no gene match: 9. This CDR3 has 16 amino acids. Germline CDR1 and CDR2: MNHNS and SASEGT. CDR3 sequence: CASSELPGQGTGELFF. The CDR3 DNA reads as TGTGCCAGCAGCGAACTACCGGGACAGGGGACCGGGGAGCTGTTTTTT.

In DNA form, the CDR3 reads TGCGCCAGCAGCTTGGGTCCGCAGGGGAACTATGGCTACACCTTC. The encoded protein is CASSLGPQGNYGYTF. V usage is TRBV5-1 and J usage is TRBJ1-2; tentatively, D is TRBD1 (6 bases). CDR3 length: 15 residues. Trimming shortened V by 0 bases and J by 2 bases, and 11 bases separated the two germline ends. The V gene's germline CDR1 is SGHRS and CDR2 YFSETQ.

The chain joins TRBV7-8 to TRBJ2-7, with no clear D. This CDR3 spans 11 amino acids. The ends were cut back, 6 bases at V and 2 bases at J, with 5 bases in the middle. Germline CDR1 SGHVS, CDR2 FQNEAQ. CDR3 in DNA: TGTGCCAGCAGTTCTACCTACGAGCAGTACTTC. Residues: CASSSTYEQYF.

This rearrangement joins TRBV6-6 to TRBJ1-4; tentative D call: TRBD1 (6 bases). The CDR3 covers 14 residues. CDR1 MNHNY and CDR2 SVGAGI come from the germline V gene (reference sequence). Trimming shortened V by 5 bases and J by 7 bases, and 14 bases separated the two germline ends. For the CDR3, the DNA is TGTGCCAGCAGTGCCAGGGGCCTGGCTGAAAAACTGTTTTTT. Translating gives CASSARGLAEKLFF.

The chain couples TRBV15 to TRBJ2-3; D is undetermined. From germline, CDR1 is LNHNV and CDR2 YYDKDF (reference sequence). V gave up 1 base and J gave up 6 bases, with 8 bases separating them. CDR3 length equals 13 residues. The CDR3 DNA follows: TGTGCCACCAGCAGAGTGTGGGCGGATACGCAGTATTTT. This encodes CATSRVWADTQYF. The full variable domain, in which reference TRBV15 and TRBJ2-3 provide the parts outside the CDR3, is DAMVIQNPRYQVTQFGKPVTLSCSQTLNHNVMYWYQQKSSQAPKLLFHYYDKDFNNEADTPDNFQSRRPNTSFCFLDIRSPGLGDTAMYLCATSRVWADTQYFGPGTRLTVL.

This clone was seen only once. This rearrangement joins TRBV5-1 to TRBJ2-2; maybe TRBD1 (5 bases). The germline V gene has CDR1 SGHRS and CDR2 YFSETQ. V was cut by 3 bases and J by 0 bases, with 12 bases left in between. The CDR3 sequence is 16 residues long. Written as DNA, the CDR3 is TGCGCCAGCAGCTCTCGACAGACCGCGAACACCGGGGAGCTGTTTTTT. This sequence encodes CASSSRQTANTGELFF.

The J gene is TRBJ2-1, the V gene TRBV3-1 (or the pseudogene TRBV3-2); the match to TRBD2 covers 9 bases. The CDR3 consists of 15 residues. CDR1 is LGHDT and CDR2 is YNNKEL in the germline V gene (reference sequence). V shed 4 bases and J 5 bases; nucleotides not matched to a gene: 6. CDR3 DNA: TGTGCCAGCAGCCCCACTAGCGGGTCTCACAATGAGCAGTTCTTC. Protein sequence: CASSPTSGSHNEQFF.

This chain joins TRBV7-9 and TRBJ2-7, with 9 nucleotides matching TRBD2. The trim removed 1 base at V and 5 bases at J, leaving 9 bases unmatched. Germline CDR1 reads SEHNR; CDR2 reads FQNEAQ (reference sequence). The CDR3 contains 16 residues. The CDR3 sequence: CASSLGLAETDDEQYF. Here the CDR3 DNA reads TGTGCCAGCAGCTTAGGACTAGCGGAGACCGATGACGAGCAGTACTTC.

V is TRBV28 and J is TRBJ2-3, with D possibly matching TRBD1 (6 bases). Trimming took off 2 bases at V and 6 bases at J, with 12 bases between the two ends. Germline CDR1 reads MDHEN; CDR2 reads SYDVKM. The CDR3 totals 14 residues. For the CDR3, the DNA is TGTGCCAGCAGTTTAGCCAGGGGCTGGGATACGCAGTATTTT. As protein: CASSLARGWDTQYF. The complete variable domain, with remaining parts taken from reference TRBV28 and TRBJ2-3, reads DVKVTQSSRYLVKRTGEKVFLECVQDMDHENMFWYRQDPGLGLRLIYFSYDVKMKEKGDIPEGYSVSREKKERFSLILESASTNQTSMYLCASSLARGWDTQYFGPGTRLTVL.

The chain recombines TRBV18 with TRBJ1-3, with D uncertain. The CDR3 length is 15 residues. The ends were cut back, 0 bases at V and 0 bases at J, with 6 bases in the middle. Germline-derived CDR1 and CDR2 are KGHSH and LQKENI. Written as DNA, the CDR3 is TGTGCCAGCTCACCACCAAATGGCTCTGGAAACACCATATATTTT. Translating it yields CASSPPNGSGNTIYF.

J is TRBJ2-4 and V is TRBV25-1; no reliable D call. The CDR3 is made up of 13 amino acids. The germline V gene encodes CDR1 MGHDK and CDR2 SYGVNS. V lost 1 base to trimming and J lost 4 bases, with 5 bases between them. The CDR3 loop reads CASSEFRKNIQYF. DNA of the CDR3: TGTGCCAGCAGTGAATTCCGGAAAAACATTCAGTACTTC.

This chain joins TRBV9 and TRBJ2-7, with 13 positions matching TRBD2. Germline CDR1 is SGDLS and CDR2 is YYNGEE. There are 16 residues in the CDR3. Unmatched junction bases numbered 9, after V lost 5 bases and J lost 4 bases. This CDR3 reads CASSPGLAGDGYEQYF. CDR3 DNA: TGTGCCAGCAGTCCAGGACTAGCGGGAGACGGGTACGAGCAGTACTTC.